Shown below are 16 T cell receptor beta chains from a single sample sequenced in a study of T cells after yellow fever vaccination. TCRdb redid the calling of the 5' RACE reads with MiXCR, one entry per CDR3 protein. The sample includes hundreds of thousands of distinct CDR3 sequences, around 19% of them seen just once. This sample comprised PBMCs, obtained before the yellow fever booster vaccination. Source of these receptors: a man between 18 and 29 years old who received the YFV17D yellow fever vaccine.

This chain connects TRBV7-9 to TRBJ1-5; D is undetermined. The CDR3 contains 13 residues. Germline assignment: CDR1 SEHNR and CDR2 FQNEAQ (reference sequence). V was pared by 5 bases and J by 5 bases, with 10 bases between. Written as DNA, the CDR3 is TGTGCCAGCAGCCCATCGAGTTATCAGCCCCAGCATTTT. Translating it yields CASSPSSYQPQHF. The whole variable domain, filled in from reference TRBV7-9 and TRBJ1-5, reads DTGVSQNPRHKITKRGQNVTFRCDPISEHNRLYWYRQTLGQGPEFLTYFQNEAQLEKSRLLSDRFSAERPKGSFSTLEIQRTEQGDSAMYLCASSPSSYQPQHFGDGTRLSIL.

This clonotype was observed a handful of times. The chain links TRBV21-1 to TRBJ2-7. TRBV21-1 is listed as a pseudogene. The CDR3 has 11 residues. CDR3 DNA: TGTGCCAGCAGGAAGGAGTACGAGCAGTACGTC. Residues: CASRKEYEQYV.

The V and J genes are TRBV4-3 and TRBJ1-2; the D is unclear. Per germline, CDR1 LGHNA and CDR2 YSLEER. The CDR3 sequence is 15 residues long. V lost 0 bases to trimming and J lost 4 bases, with 12 bases between them. CDR3 residues: CASSQDGSESYGYTF. CDR3 DNA sequence: TGCGCCAGCAGCCAAGATGGGTCAGAGTCCTATGGCTACACCTTC.

The DNA for the CDR3 is TGTGCCAGCAGGATGGGCGGTTGGACAGGGGTTGGGCCCCAGCATTTT. Translating gives CASRMGGWTGVGPQHF. The chain couples TRBV28 to TRBJ1-5; TRBD1 aligns across 9 bases. The CDR3 is 16 residues long. The germline gives CDR1 MDHEN, CDR2 SYDVKM. The trim removed 6 bases at V and 9 bases at J, leaving 15 bases unmatched. Based on the CDR3 plus reference TRBV28 and TRBJ1-5, the full variable domain is DVKVTQSSRYLVKRTGEKVFLECVQDMDHENMFWYRQDPGLGLRLIYFSYDVKMKEKGDIPEGYSVSREKKERFSLILESASTNQTSMYLCASRMGGWTGVGPQHFGDGTRLSIL.

The CDR3 region is CASSQDWNRIDQPQHF. CDR3 bases: TGCGCCAGCAGCCAAGATTGGAACAGGATCGATCAGCCCCAGCATTTT. The chain recombines TRBV4-3 with TRBJ1-5; D might be TRBD1 (5 bases). The V gene's germline CDR1 is LGHNA and CDR2 YSLEER. Trimming shortened V by 0 bases and J by 5 bases, and 14 bases separated the two germline ends. The CDR3 consists of 16 residues.

The rearrangement joins TRBV29-1 to TRBJ2-7; D not certain. The germline V gene encodes CDR1 SQVTM and CDR2 ANQGSEA. V was trimmed by 6 bases and J by 5 bases, leaving 11 bases between them. The CDR3 sequence is 11 residues long. The CDR3, as DNA: TGCAGCGTCAGTTCCTGGGACGAGCAGTACTTC. This translates into CSVSSWDEQYF.

This clonotype was counted between two and nine times. The chain recombines TRBV10-3 with TRBJ1-1; D is uncertain. V was shortened by 7 bases and J by 1 base, with 10 bases between the two germline ends. The CDR3 length is 13 residues. The germline CDR1 and CDR2 sequences are ENHRY and SYGVKD. CDR3 nucleotide sequence: TGTGCCATCAAACGACCCGAGAACACTGAAGCTTTCTTT. Its protein product is CAIKRPENTEAFF.

This clonotype was counted only a few times. The CDR3 protein is CATSAGGIAGYNEQFF. The CDR3 DNA follows: TGTGCCACCAGTGCCGGCGGGATAGCGGGGTACAATGAGCAGTTCTTC. The V gene is TRBV24-1, the J gene TRBJ2-1, with 8 bases that match TRBD2. The CDR3 has 16 residues. Germline V CDR1 and CDR2: KGHDR, SFDVKD. V lost 5 bases and J lost 4; bases outside the gene matches: 9.

This clonotype appeared a few times. The V and J genes are TRBV5-5 and TRBJ2-3; tentative D call: TRBD2 (6 bases). The CDR3 is 16 amino acids. Germline V gene lookup returns CDR1 SGHKS and CDR2 YYEKEE (reference sequence). Deletions cut 3 bases from V and 0 bases from J, with 14 bases between. The CDR3 sequence: CASSSLGRPSTDTQYF. The CDR3 DNA follows: TGTGCCAGCAGCTCGCTCGGGAGACCTAGCACAGATACGCAGTATTTT.

This clonotype was seen a few times. This chain links TRBV7-9 with TRBJ2-4; D uncertain. With 5 bases removed from V and 12 bases from J, the gap between germline ends came to 11 bases. The CDR3 runs 11 residues. Looked up from germline, CDR1 is SEHNR and CDR2 is FQNEAQ (reference sequence). The CDR3 loop reads CASSPGSDQYF. The CDR3 DNA reads as TGTGCCAGCAGCCCCGGCTCAGATCAGTACTTC.

This clonotype was counted between two and nine times. The chain links TRBV20-1 to TRBJ2-5, with D possibly TRBD1 on 5 matching bases. The germline gives CDR1 DFQATT, CDR2 SNEGSKA (reference sequence). The CDR3 runs 12 residues. Trimming shortened V by 2 bases and J by 2 bases, and 6 bases separated the two germline ends. The CDR3 is CSARQGQETQYF. The DNA for the CDR3 is TGCAGTGCTAGACAGGGTCAAGAGACCCAGTACTTC.

The sample holds a few counts of this clonotype. The chain employs TRBV15 and TRBJ1-2, with TRBD1 as a possible D gene (6 bases). Per the germline V gene, CDR1 is LNHNV and CDR2 is YYDKDF (reference sequence). The CDR3 length is 15 residues. V shed 0 bases and J shed 6 bases, with 14 bases lying between them. The CDR3 loop is CATSREGGLLDGYTF. For the CDR3, the DNA is TGTGCCACCAGCAGAGAGGGGGGCCTACTGGATGGCTACACCTTC.

The chain recombines TRBV5-5 with TRBJ2-1, with D possibly being TRBD1 (5 bases). The CDR3 consists of 11 residues. The V end was cut by 4 bases, the J end by 11 bases, with 10 bases between. The V gene's germline CDR1 is SGHKS and CDR2 YYEKEE (reference sequence). This CDR3 is CASSAQGKQFF. CDR3 in DNA: TGTGCCAGCAGCGCTCAGGGTAAGCAGTTCTTC.

The chain joins TRBV3-1 to TRBJ1-1; D not resolved. Germline V CDR1 and CDR2: LGHDT, YNNKEL (reference sequence). This CDR3 is built from 14 residues. Trimming pared 0 bases from V and 1 base from J, leaving 6 bases between. DNA of the CDR3: TGTGCCAGCAGCCAAGATCAGAGGAACACTGAAGCTTTCTTT. It yields the protein CASSQDQRNTEAFF.

There are a few counts of this clonotype. This sequence joins TRBV28 and TRBJ2-7, with TRBD1 as a possible D gene (6 bases). V shed 10 bases and J shed 5 bases, with 18 bases lying between them. CDR3 length equals 13 residues. The germline CDR1 and CDR2 sequences are MDHEN and SYDVKM. CDR3 sequence (DNA): TGTGCCACCGTTATGAGGGGGAATCACGAGCAGTACGTC. It is translated as CATVMRGNHEQYV.

This clonotype was seen a few times. V is TRBV6-2 or TRBV6-3 and J is TRBJ2-5; D is unclear. CDR3 length: 12 amino acids. The germline CDR1 and CDR2 sequences are MNHEY and SVGEGT. V was pared by 6 bases and J by 4 bases, with 9 bases between. CDR3: CASSQSIETQYF. The CDR3 DNA reads as TGTGCCAGCAGCCAAAGTATAGAGACCCAGTACTTC.